This TCR beta chain was observed in a study of T-cell reconstitution after alpha-beta-depleted transplantation in children. On this clonotype: The target antigen is unknown.

Unique molecular identifiers were used in preparing the TCRbeta library. TCRdb passed the PCR reads through MiXCR, listing each CDR3 protein once. The data show hundreds of thousands of distinct CDR3 sequences, less than 15% seen once. Study-wide results and caveats: Most T-cell counts and diversity one year after the transplant came from T cells that were newly produced. Several hundred expanded graft clones reportedly gave rise to the alpha-beta T cells present about two months after transplant.

CDR1 is SGHRS, CDR2 YFSETQ, per germline. V shed 5 bases and J 5 bases; nucleotides not matched to a gene: 7. The length of the CDR3 is 15 residues. This TCR was sampled from a girl aged 2-10 years with congenital amegakaryocytic thrombocytopenia, due to receive a stem cell transplant. The material was PBMCs, obtained before TCRalphabeta/CD19-depleted stem cell transplant. The chain has TRBV5-1 and TRBJ2-7; 13 positions agree with TRBD2. CDR3 in amino acids: CASRTGTSGAHEQYF. In nucleotides, the CDR3 is TGCGCCAGCAGAACCGGGACTAGCGGGGCGCACGAGCAGTACTTC.